This T cell receptor (beta chain) was obtained from a study of blood T cell repertoires in COVID-19. In the study overall: Samples representing acute and convalescent COVID-19 were sourced from the United States, Italy and Spain.

Sequencing used immunoSEQ multiplex PCR; TCRdb keeps in-frame clones, though not all of them. The sample holds fewer than 350,000 clones, 75% to 90% seen once. CDR3 length: 16 residues. J was trimmed by 1 base and V by 8 bases; bases with no gene match: 11. Germline V CDR1 and CDR2: SQVTM, ANQGSEA. Those enrolled, adults aged roughly 18 to 100 years, came from around 24 US areas. Cohort allocation depended upon clinical history that participants reported. Among Cohort 3 donors, those recovered had two negative PCRs, clearance, or symptom resolution. The specimen was PBMCs or T cells enriched from blood (not recorded which). The chain uses TRBV29-1 and TRBJ1-1, with 12 bases aligning to TRBD1. This receptor was taken from a middle-aged woman who had recovered from COVID-19. The CDR3 loop reads CSSGGGTGGPNTEAFF. The CDR3 bases are TGCAGCTCTGGAGGGGGGACAGGGGGCCCGAACACTGAAGCTTTCTTT.